This T cell receptor (beta chain) was profiled in a study of regulatory T cells in long-lasting Graves disease (dated by TCRdb to the early 2020s). Regarding the complete study: In the newly diagnosed Graves' disease group, patients had been taking antithyroid drugs for less than 3 months. This study used TCR sequencing and RNA sequencing of peripheral blood to compare persistent Graves' disease patients against newly diagnosed Graves' disease patients. The study was conducted in China and was registered as a clinical trial. A total of 35 or so samples were covered by TCR sequencing, comprising roughly 13 persistent and 20 or so newly diagnosed Graves' disease patients. The full study reports these points: The study examined only peripheral blood because the primary lesion, thyroid tissue, could not be accessed. The small sample size was acknowledged by the authors as a limitation that may reduce accuracy. Persistent Graves' disease patients showed lower TCR Shannon entropy and fewer highly expanded clones than newly diagnosed patients, suggesting clonal expansion. More public clonotypes were shared among persistent patients (more than 2,500) than among newly diagnosed patients (more than 950). Sequencing and analysis were limited to the TCR beta chain.

Receptor amplification or capture employed multiplex PCR. Data came from an Illumina HiSeq 4000. iRepertoire HTBI primers and Arm-PCR amplification of CDR3 regions were used to construct TCR beta libraries. Gel purification was performed on PCR products prior to sequencing. Turning to the authors' computational methods: Across samples, 60 to 80 TRBV and 13 to 15 TRBJ segments were identified and used for gene usage analysis of CDR3 amino acid clonotypes. COPE and FqMerger were used to merge filtered high-quality paired reads into contigs. BLAST was used to align contigs to the IMGT TRBV, TRBD and TRBJ reference genes, and CDR3 was defined following IMGT. Highly expanded clones were defined as clonotypes with a frequency above 0.1%. Shannon entropy served as the measure of repertoire diversity, while the Gini coefficient captured V-J evenness. A clonotype was considered public if more than one individual shared it. TCRdb reanalyzed the raw reads on its own, using fastp at Q25 for trimming and MiXCR for clone calling, and kept in-frame beta chains. Every CDR3 protein is listed once, alongside the most common genes and DNA of its rows. What appears here as the V and J calls and clone size reflects TCRdb's work, not the paper's. Recorded for this sample are roughly 220,000 distinct CDR3 sequences; around 17% of them occurred a single time. The top ten clonotypes cover roughly a fifth of the sample.

The time point label corresponds to: newly diagnosed GD, antithyroid drugs for less than 3 months. For both TCR sequencing and RNA sequencing, RNA was extracted from PBMCs using TRIzol. Graves' disease was diagnosed according to American Thyroid Association guidelines. Patients were recruited from an endocrinology department in Xi'an, China. Each patient gave approximately 10 milliliters of peripheral blood, collected in an EDTA anticoagulant tube. Ficoll Paque Plus density gradient separation was used to isolate PBMCs, and no further T cell sorting was done. RNA quality was checked with an Agilent 2100 Bioanalyzer and agarose gel, and concentration with a NanoDrop 2000. At least ten counts were recorded for this clonotype. Its antigen is unknown. No base quality values were provided; no much bigger clone lies one nucleotide off. Sequencing was performed on peripheral blood mononuclear cells (PBMCs), taken at new diagnosis, from a patient treated with antithyroid drugs. This clonotype was sampled from a female donor with Graves disease.

The CDR3 region: CASSFGDRASNQPQHF. The nucleotide sequence reads TGTGCCAGCAGCTTTGGGGACAGGGCTAGCAATCAGCCCCAGCATTTT. The chain joins TRBV13 to TRBJ1-5; the junction holds 9 bases that match TRBD1. V has 3 bases trimmed and J has 0 bases trimmed; junction bases matching no gene number 3. The CDR3 has 16 amino acids, counting the end cysteine and phenylalanine. CDR3 DNA is the only sequence kept; it has 48 bases, read in frame from the first base. CDR1 and CDR2 are read off the germline V gene (reference sequence) as PRHDT and FYEKMQ.